This passage covers 10 T cell receptor beta chains from one sample sequenced in a study of technical replicates of blood from several donors. The assay was immunoSEQ multiplex PCR, and TCRdb's table has in-frame clones only and misses some. The sample shows about 98,000 clones, approximately 95% of them seen only once. The sequenced sample was T cells isolated from PBMCs. These TCRs come from a human donor in good health.

This chain links TRBV12-5 with TRBJ2-3; 14 positions agree with TRBD2. Germline values: CDR1 LGHNT, CDR2 FRNRAP. The CDR3 is made up of 21 amino acids. Trimming at V came to 2 bases and at J to 6 bases, leaving 19 bases not matched to a gene. In nucleotides, the CDR3 is TGTGCTAGTGGTTTGATTGAAGGGACTAGCGGGAGTGAAACATTAACTGATACGCAGTATTTT. Translation: CASGLIEGTSGSETLTDTQYF.

The rearrangement joins TRBV5-1 to TRBJ2-5; no reliable D call. The germline V and J ends were trimmed by 0 bases and 7 bases, with 10 bases remaining between them. This CDR3 is 13 amino acids long. Germline CDR1 SGHRS, CDR2 YFSETQ. DNA for the CDR3: TGCGCCAGCAGCTTGGCGGAGCAACGGACCCAGTACTTC. This codes for CASSLAEQRTQYF. Supplemented by reference TRBV5-1 and TRBJ2-5, the full variable domain reads KAGVTQTPRYLIKTRGQQVTLSCSPISGHRSVSWYQQTPGQGLQFLFEYFSETQRNKGNFPGRFSGRQFSNSRSEMNVSTLELGDSALYLCASSLAEQRTQYFGPGTRLLVL.

V and J are TRBV4-2 and TRBJ2-1, with TRBD2 matching over 12 bases. The trim removed 4 bases at V and 9 bases at J, leaving 16 bases unmatched. CDR3 length: 18 residues. CDR1 and CDR2 from the germline V gene are LGHNA and YNFKEQ. The CDR3 sequence: CASSPSTQASGGGGEQFF. In DNA form, the CDR3 reads TGTGCCAGCAGCCCCTCTACCCAGGCTAGCGGGGGGGGTGGTGAGCAGTTCTTC.

This clone has only one observation. The chain uses TRBV27 and TRBJ1-1; possibly TRBD1 for D (5 bases). V gave up 4 bases and J gave up 4 bases, with 13 bases separating them. Germline values: CDR1 MNHEY, CDR2 SMNVEV (reference sequence). The CDR3 contains 14 residues. The CDR3 reads CASSSSGFLTEAFF. The CDR3 DNA reads as TGTGCCAGCAGTTCCTCAGGGTTTCTCACTGAAGCTTTCTTT.

The V and J genes are TRBV18 and TRBJ1-5; TRBD1 agrees at 7 bases. V trimming: 6 bases; J trimming: 5 bases; junction bases outside the gene matches: 7. The CDR3 consists of 14 residues. Germline loops: CDR1 KGHSH, CDR2 LQKENI. The CDR3 spells CASSLNRGHQPQHF. The CDR3 nucleotides are TGTGCCAGCTCCCTCAACAGGGGACATCAGCCCCAGCATTTT.

This chain joins TRBV28 and TRBJ1-5, with TRBD1 as a possible D gene (5 bases). V was shortened by 7 bases and J by 5 bases, with 21 bases between the two germline ends. The CDR3 loop spans 16 amino acids. The germline gives CDR1 MDHEN, CDR2 SYDVKM. DNA for the CDR3: TGTGCCAGCACCCGTGGCGGGACTTATCGTGATCAGCCCCAGCATTTT. This codes for CASTRGGTYRDQPQHF.

This rearrangement joins TRBV19 to TRBJ2-5, with D possibly TRBD1 on 6 matching bases. The CDR3 spans 17 residues. Trimming took off 2 bases at V and 0 bases at J, with 16 bases between the two ends. Germline V gene lookup returns CDR1 LNHDA and CDR2 SQIVND (reference sequence). CDR3 sequence (DNA): TGTGCCAGTAGTATACACCCAGGGGCCACGTACCAAGAGACCCAGTACTTC. Protein: CASSIHPGATYQETQYF.

This chain uses TRBV2 with TRBJ1-6, with TRBD1 matching over 8 bases. CDR3 length equals 14 residues. V shed 5 bases, J shed 10 bases, and the junction held 7 bases outside the gene matches. Germline CDR1 reads SNHLY; CDR2 reads FYNNEI. The CDR3 DNA reads TGTGCCAGCAGTACGACAGGGGTCGAATCACCCCTCCACTTT. Its translation is CASSTTGVESPLHF.

The chain combines TRBV5-1 with TRBJ1-4, with 7 bases aligning to TRBD1. J was trimmed by 7 bases and V by 4 bases; bases with no gene match: 10. CDR1 is SGHRS, CDR2 YFSETQ, per germline. The CDR3 has 15 amino acids. Here the CDR3 reads CASSQTGTLGEKLFF. DNA for the CDR3: TGCGCCAGCAGCCAGACAGGGACTTTGGGTGAAAAACTGTTTTTT.

This clone was observed a single time. The chain uses TRBV6-1 and TRBJ2-2; a weak D match, TRBD2 (6 bases). The length of the CDR3 is 14 residues. V lost 8 bases and J lost 4, with 14 bases in between. CDR1 is MNHNS and CDR2 is SASEGT in the germline V gene. The CDR3 DNA follows: TGTGCCAGCGGATCGCGGGATGGCACCGGGGAGCTGTTTTTT. Protein: CASGSRDGTGELFF.